These T cell receptor beta chains were read from a single sample in a study of cytomegalovirus exposure and HLA in healthy donors. Some clones are missing from TCRdb's copy, which holds only in-frame ones; the method was immunoSEQ multiplex PCR. Among some 110,000 clones, about 88% were seen once, and the ten largest hold about 4%. Material: PBMCs. These receptors were taken from a woman under 30 in good health and CMV-seropositive. Each CDR3 is given with its conserved first and last residue. D genes are given only for firm matches. The size entry is marked missing in some rows and otherwise reads once, few, many or a size class.

J,V,D,size,CDR3,DNA
TRBJ1-2,TRBV27,NA,NA,CASSRGRNYGYTF,TGTGCCAGCAGCAGGGGCAGGAACTATGGCTACACCTTC
TRBJ2-5,TRBV2,TRBD1,few,CASRARQGRQETQYF,TGTGCCAGCAGAGCCCGACAGGGCAGACAAGAGACCCAGTACTTC
TRBJ1-1,TRBV7-9,TRBD1,NA,CASSQYIAGQGDEAFF,TGTGCCAGCAGCCAATACATAGCGGGACAGGGGGATGAAGCTTTCTTT
TRBJ2-5,TRBV5-4,NA,NA,CASSPPGLKETQYF,TGTGCCAGCAGCCCGCCGGGACTTAAAGAGACCCAGTACTTC
TRBJ2-4,TRBV13,TRBD2,NA,CASSLLGGGNIQYF,TGTGCCAGCAGCTTATTGGGGGGAGGGAACATTCAGTACTTC
TRBJ2-5,TRBV4-1,TRBD2,NA,CASSRGYSGDETQYF,TGCGCCAGCAGCCGGGGTTATAGCGGGGACGAGACCCAGTACTTC
TRBJ2-7,TRBV7-2,NA,NA,CASSFGGHEQYF,TGTGCCAGCAGCTTCGGGGGGCACGAGCAGTACTTC
TRBJ2-2,TRBV30,TRBD1,medium-sized,CAWKGGTGETGELFF,TGTGCCTGGAAGGGGGGGACAGGGGAAACCGGGGAGCTGTTTTTT
TRBJ1-6,TRBV11-2,NA,few,CASSPTWNSPLHF,TGTGCCAGCAGCCCGACTTGGAATTCACCCCTCCACTTT
TRBJ2-6,TRBV5-1,TRBD2,NA,CASSLGTSRLSGANVLTF,TGCGCCAGCAGCTTGGGGACTAGCCGATTATCTGGGGCCAACGTCCTGACTTTC
TRBJ1-1,TRBV6-5,NA,NA,CASSYGGMNTEAFF,TGTGCCAGCAGTTACGGGGGGATGAACACTGAAGCTTTCTTT
TRBJ1-2,TRBV5-1,NA,NA,CASSLETVGGYTF,TGCGCCAGCAGCTTGGAGACAGTAGGAGGCTACACCTTC
TRBJ2-1,TRBV7-8,NA,few,CASSLPGEQFF,TGTGCCAGCAGCTTACCCGGTGAGCAGTTCTTC
TRBJ2-1,TRBV30,TRBD2,NA,CAWSVNGLAGTEQFF,TGTGCCTGGAGTGTAAATGGACTAGCGGGAACTGAGCAGTTCTTC
TRBJ1-6,TRBV19,NA,NA,CASSMSDRSPLHF,TGTGCCAGTAGTATGTCAGACAGATCACCCCTCCACTTT
TRBJ2-7,TRBV5-4,NA,few,CASSLPGDSSYEQYF,TGTGCCAGCAGCTTACCGGGAGACAGCTCCTACGAGCAGTACTTC
TRBJ1-2,TRBV2,NA,NA,CASTRDTYVYTF,TGTGCCAGCACACGTGATACCTATGTCTACACCTTC
TRBJ1-1,TRBV28,NA,NA,CASRRQRLALAFF,TGTGCCAGCAGGCGACAGAGACTAGCATTAGCTTTCTTT
TRBJ1-4,TRBV5-6,NA,NA,CASSSGTLNEKLFF,TGTGCCAGCAGCTCCGGGACATTGAATGAAAAACTGTTTTTT
TRBJ2-7,TRBV19,TRBD2,NA,CASSWGSGDDRPYEQYF,TGTGCCAGTAGTTGGGGTAGCGGGGACGACCGACCCTACGAGCAGTACTTC
TRBJ1-1,TRBV4-1,NA,NA,CASSHQPGMETEAFF,TGCGCCAGCAGCCACCAGCCAGGGATGGAAACTGAAGCTTTCTTT
TRBJ1-1,TRBV7-8,NA,NA,CASSLGQGGTTEAFF,TGTGCCAGCAGCTTAGGTCAGGGTGGAACGACTGAAGCTTTCTTT
TRBJ1-1,TRBV5-4,NA,NA,CASTPPYQGMNTEAFF,TGTGCCAGCACCCCCCCGTACCAGGGGATGAACACTGAAGCTTTCTTT
TRBJ1-4,TRBV5-1,NA,NA,CASSFDEKLFF,TGCGCCAGCAGCTTCGATGAAAAACTGTTTTTT
TRBJ2-1,TRBV4-1,NA,NA,CASSQEGRGGYNEQFF,TGCGCCAGCAGCCAAGAGGGGAGGGGGGGCTACAATGAGCAGTTCTTC
TRBJ1-3,TRBV2,NA,NA,CASRQSSGNTIYF,TGTGCCAGCCGACAGAGCTCTGGAAACACCATATATTTT
TRBJ2-3,TRBV12-5,NA,NA,CASGSGLGADTQYF,TGTGCTAGTGGTTCCGGACTTGGCGCAGATACGCAGTATTTT
TRBJ1-1,TRBV6-6,NA,NA,CASSYSRALGNTEAFF,TGTGCCAGCAGTTACTCGAGGGCTTTGGGGAACACTGAAGCTTTCTTT
TRBJ1-2,TRBV6-5,NA,NA,CASSSGGDYGYTF,TGTGCCAGCAGTTCGGGCGGGGACTATGGCTACACCTTC
TRBJ2-7,TRBV27,NA,NA,CASNSGYEQYF,TGTGCCAGCAATAGCGGCTACGAGCAGTACTTC
TRBJ2-5,TRBV6-1,NA,NA,CASLGSQETQYF,TGTGCCAGCTTGGGCAGCCAAGAGACCCAGTACTTC
TRBJ2-3,TRBV12-5,NA,NA,CASGLNFRTGTDTQYF,TGTGCTAGTGGCCTTAATTTCAGGACAGGCACAGATACGCAGTATTTT
TRBJ2-6,TRBV2,NA,NA,CASSDSGKGSGANVLTF,TGTGCCAGCAGTGACTCAGGGAAAGGCTCTGGGGCCAACGTCCTGACTTTC
TRBJ2-7,TRBV2,NA,NA,CASSQSTGYLGEQYF,TGTGCCAGCAGTCAATCGACAGGTTACCTTGGGGAGCAGTACTTC
TRBJ1-2,TRBV28,TRBD1,NA,CASSETGSFGYTF,TGTGCCAGCAGTGAGACAGGGTCTTTTGGCTACACCTTC
TRBJ1-1,TRBV13,NA,NA,CASRTWEANTEAFF,TGTGCCAGCCGGACCTGGGAGGCGAACACTGAAGCTTTCTTT
TRBJ2-3,TRBV5-4,NA,NA,CASSLDYSPDTQYF,TGTGCCAGCAGCTTGGACTACTCACCAGATACGCAGTATTTT
TRBJ2-3,TRBV6-4,TRBD1,few,CASSGTGGTDTQYF,TGTGCCAGCAGTGGGACAGGGGGCACAGATACGCAGTATTTT
TRBJ1-1,TRBV28,NA,few,CASSPPGLEAFF,TGTGCCAGCAGTCCTCCAGGTCTCGAAGCTTTCTTT
TRBJ1-1,TRBV28,NA,NA,CASSRLAEAFF,TGTGCCAGCAGTCGACTTGCTGAAGCTTTCTTT
TRBJ2-3,TRBV28,NA,NA,CASRARGSDTQYF,TGTGCCAGCAGGGCACGAGGGTCAGATACGCAGTATTTT
TRBJ2-7,TRBV28,TRBD2,NA,CASRGGTSLSEQYF,TGTGCCAGCAGGGGAGGGACTAGTCTTTCCGAGCAGTACTTC
TRBJ2-4,TRBV7-9,NA,once,CASSPIYRPRSAKNIQYF,TGTGCCAGCAGCCCAATCTACAGGCCGCGGAGCGCCAAAAACATTCAGTACTTC
TRBJ2-5,TRBV28,TRBD2,NA,CASSTVVAGVETQYF,TGTGCCAGCAGTACCGTGGTAGCGGGAGTTGAGACCCAGTACTTC
TRBJ1-1,TRBV4-1,NA,NA,CASSLFPGHQADTEAFF,TGCGCCAGCAGCCTGTTCCCAGGACACCAGGCCGACACTGAAGCTTTCTTT
TRBJ1-1,TRBV9,TRBD1,NA,CASSVGTGKAFF,TGTGCCAGCAGCGTAGGGACAGGCAAAGCTTTCTTT